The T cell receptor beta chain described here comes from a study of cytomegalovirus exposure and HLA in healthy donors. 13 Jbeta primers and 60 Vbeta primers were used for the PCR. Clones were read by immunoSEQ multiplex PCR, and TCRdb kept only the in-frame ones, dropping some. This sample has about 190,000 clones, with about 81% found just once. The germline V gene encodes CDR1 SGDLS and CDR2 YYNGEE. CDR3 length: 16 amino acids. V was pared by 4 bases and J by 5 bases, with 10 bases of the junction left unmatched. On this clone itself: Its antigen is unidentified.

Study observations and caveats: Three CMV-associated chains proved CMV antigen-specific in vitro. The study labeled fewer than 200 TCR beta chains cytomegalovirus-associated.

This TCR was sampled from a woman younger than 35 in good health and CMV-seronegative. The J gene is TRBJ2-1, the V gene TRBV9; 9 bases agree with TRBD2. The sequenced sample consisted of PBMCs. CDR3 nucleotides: TGTGCCAGCAGCCCCCGGACTAGCGCGGGTCACAATGAGCAGTTCTTC. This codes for CASSPRTSAGHNEQFF.